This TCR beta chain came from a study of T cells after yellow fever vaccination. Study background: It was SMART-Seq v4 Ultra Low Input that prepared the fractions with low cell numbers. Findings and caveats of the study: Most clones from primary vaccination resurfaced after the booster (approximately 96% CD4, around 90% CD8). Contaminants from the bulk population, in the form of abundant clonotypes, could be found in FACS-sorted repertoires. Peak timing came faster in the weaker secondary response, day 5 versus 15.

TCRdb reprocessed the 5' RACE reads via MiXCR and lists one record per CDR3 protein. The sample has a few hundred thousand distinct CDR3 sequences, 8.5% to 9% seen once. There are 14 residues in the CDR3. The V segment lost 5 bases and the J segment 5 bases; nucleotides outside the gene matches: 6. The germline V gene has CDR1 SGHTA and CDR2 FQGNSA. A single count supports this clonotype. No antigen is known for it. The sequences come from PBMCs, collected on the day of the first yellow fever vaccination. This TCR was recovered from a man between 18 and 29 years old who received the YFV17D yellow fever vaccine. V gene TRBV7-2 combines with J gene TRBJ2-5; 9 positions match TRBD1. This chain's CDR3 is CASSRTGEDETQYF. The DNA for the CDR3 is TGTGCCAGCAGCCGGACAGGGGAAGATGAGACCCAGTACTTC. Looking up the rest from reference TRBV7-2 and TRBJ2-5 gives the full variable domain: GAGVSQSPSNKVTEKGKDVELRCDPISGHTALYWYRQSLGQGLEFLIYFQGNSAPDKSGLPSDRFSAERTGGSVSTLTIQRTQQEDSAVYLCASSRTGEDETQYFGPGTRLLVL.